This T cell receptor (beta chain) was recorded in a study of shared clonotypes between healthy human individuals. General study points: Apart from blood, nothing was sampled; tissue repertoires likely differ.

As regards this clone: Its antigen is unidentified.

Terminally differentiated effector memory CD45RA+ cells were left out of the naive CD8 fraction, which was CD45RO-negative and positively selected for CCR7. The data were produced by immunoSEQ multiplex PCR, yet TCRdb's version contains in-frame clones alone and is incomplete. The sample records about 2 million clones, approximately 94% being singletons. Germline CDR1 is GTSNPN and CDR2 is SVGIG (reference sequence). V was cut by 4 bases and J by 2 bases, with 10 bases left in between. The CDR3 covers 13 residues. The sequence was obtained from a man between 18 and 35 years old in good health. Sequencing was carried out using naive CD8+ T cells sorted from blood. The chain couples TRBV30 to TRBJ2-3; TRBD1 might be the D (5 bases). Here the CDR3 DNA reads TGTGCCTGGAACGAAGGGGTCACAGATACGCAGTATTTT. Residues: CAWNEGVTDTQYF.